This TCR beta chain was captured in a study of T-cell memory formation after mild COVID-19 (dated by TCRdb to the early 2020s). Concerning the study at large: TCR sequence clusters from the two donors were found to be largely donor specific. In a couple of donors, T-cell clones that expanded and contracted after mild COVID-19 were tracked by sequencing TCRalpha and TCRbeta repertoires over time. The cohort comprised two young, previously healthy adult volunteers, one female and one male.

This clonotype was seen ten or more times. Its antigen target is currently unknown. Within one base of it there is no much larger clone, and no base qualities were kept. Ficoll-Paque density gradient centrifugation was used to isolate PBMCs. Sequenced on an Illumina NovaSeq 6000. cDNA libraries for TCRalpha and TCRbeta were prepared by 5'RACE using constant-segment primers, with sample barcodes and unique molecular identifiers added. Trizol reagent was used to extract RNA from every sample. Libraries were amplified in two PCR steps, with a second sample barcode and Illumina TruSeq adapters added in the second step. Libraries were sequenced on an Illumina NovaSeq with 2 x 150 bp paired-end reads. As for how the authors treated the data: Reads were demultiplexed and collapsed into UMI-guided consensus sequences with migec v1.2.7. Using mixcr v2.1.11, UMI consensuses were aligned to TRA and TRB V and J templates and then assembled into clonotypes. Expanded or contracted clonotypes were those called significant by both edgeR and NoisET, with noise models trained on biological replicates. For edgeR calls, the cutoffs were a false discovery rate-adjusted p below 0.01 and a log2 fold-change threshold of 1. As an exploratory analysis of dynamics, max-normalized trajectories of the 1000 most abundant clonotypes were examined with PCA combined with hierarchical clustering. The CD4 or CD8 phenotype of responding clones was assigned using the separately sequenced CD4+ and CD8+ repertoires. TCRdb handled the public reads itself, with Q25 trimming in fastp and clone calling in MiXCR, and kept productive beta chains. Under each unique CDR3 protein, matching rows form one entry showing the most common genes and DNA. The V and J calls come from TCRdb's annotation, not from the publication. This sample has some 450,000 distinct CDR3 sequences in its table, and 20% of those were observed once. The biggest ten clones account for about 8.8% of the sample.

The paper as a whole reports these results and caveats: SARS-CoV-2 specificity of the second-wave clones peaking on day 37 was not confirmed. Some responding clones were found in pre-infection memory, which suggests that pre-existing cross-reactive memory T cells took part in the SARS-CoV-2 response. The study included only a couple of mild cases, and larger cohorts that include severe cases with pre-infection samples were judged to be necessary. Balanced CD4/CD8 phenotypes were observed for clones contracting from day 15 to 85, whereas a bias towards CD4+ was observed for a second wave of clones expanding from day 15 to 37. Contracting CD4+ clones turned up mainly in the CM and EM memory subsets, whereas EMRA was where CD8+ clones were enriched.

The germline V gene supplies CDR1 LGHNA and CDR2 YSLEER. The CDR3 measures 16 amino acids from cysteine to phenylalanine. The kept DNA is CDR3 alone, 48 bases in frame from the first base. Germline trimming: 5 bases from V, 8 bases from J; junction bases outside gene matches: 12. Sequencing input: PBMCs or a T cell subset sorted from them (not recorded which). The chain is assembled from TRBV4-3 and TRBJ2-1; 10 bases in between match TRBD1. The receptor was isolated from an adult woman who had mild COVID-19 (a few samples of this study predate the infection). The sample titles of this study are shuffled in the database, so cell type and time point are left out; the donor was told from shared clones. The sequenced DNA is TGCGCCAGCAGCTCAGGCCCCGACAGGGGGCTGGATGAGCAGTTCTTC. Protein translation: CASSSGPDRGLDEQFF.